This entry lists 17 T cell receptor beta chains sequenced from one sample in a study of TIL therapy for anti-PD-1-resistant metastatic lung cancer. This sample's time point: pre-treatment sample, taken before nivolumab and TIL therapy. The tumor samples were excised metastases, mostly pleural nodules or supraclavicular lymph nodes. The libraries were made with immunoSEQ v3. Assay used: immunoSEQ multiplex PCR; TCRdb lists only in-frame clones, some missing. The sample holds about 6,400 clones, around two thirds seen once. This specimen consisted of tumor tissue, obtained at baseline. These receptors were collected from a person aged 25-80 years with non-small cell lung cancer.

This clone was counted a single time. The chain joins TRBV19 to TRBJ2-5; no firm D call. The germline V and J ends were trimmed by 3 bases and 5 bases, with 4 bases remaining between them. CDR1 is LNHDA and CDR2 is SQIVND in the germline V gene (reference sequence). The length of the CDR3 is 11 residues. The CDR3 sequence is CASSIRETQYF. The CDR3 region has the DNA TGTGCCAGTAGTATTCGTGAGACCCAGTACTTC.

In regard to this clone: The sample carries other DNA sequences with the same CDR3. This chain uses TRBV6-2 or TRBV6-3 with TRBJ2-7; D is unresolved. V was clipped by 6 bases and J by 3 bases, with 9 bases between them. CDR1 is MNHEY and CDR2 is SVGEGT in the germline V gene. The CDR3 contains 12 residues. CDR3 protein: CASSFTNYEQYF. The DNA for the CDR3 is TGTGCCAGCAGCTTCACTAACTACGAGCAGTACTTC.

J is TRBJ2-7 and V is TRBV3-1 (or the pseudogene TRBV3-2); 7 bases align to TRBD1. The length of the CDR3 is 12 residues. V lost 9 bases to trimming and J lost 0 bases; unmatched junction nucleotides: 2. Germline loops: CDR1 LGHDT, CDR2 YNNKEL (reference sequence). The CDR3 loop is CASGDSSYEQYF. The CDR3 DNA reads as TGTGCCAGTGGGGACAGCTCCTACGAGCAGTACTTC.

The V call is TRBV24-1, the J call TRBJ2-7; D is ambiguous. The CDR3 is 13 residues long. Trimming left V 2 bases short and J 4 bases short, with 8 bases between. CDR1 KGHDR and CDR2 SFDVKD come from the germline V gene. The CDR3 DNA reads as TGTGCCACCAGTGATTCGTCGAAGTACGAGCAGTACTTC. This translates into CATSDSSKYEQYF.

This sequence joins TRBV9 and TRBJ1-6, with no clear D. Germline V gives CDR1 SGDLS, CDR2 YYNGEE. This CDR3 is built from 13 residues. V was cut by 0 bases and J by 14 bases, with 12 bases left in between. The CDR3 DNA follows: TGTGCCAGCAGCGTAGACCGCCATGGGTCCCTCCACTTT. It translates to CASSVDRHGSLHF.

The gene calls are TRBV2 and TRBJ2-7; 9 nucleotides match TRBD2. Germline-derived CDR1 and CDR2 are SNHLY and FYNNEI. The CDR3 covers 15 residues. The V segment lost 4 bases and the J segment 3 bases; nucleotides outside the gene matches: 7. CDR3: CASSGPGTSFYEQYF. The CDR3 bases are TGTGCCAGCAGTGGCCCCGGGACTAGCTTCTACGAGCAGTACTTC.

This rearrangement joins TRBV3-1 (or the pseudogene TRBV3-2) to TRBJ1-3, with D possibly matching TRBD1 (5 bases). Trimming pared 6 bases from V and 4 bases from J, leaving 13 bases between. CDR1 LGHDT and CDR2 YNNKEL come from the germline V gene (reference sequence). The CDR3 loop spans 14 amino acids. This chain's CDR3 is CASRRTGPGNTIYF. The CDR3, as DNA: TGTGCCAGCAGACGTACAGGACCCGGAAACACCATATATTTT.

The rearrangement links TRBV6-5 to TRBJ2-7; D perhaps matches TRBD2 (5 bases). The V end lost 0 bases, the J end lost 8 bases, and 11 bases lay between the germline ends. The germline gives CDR1 MNHEY, CDR2 SVGAGI. The CDR3 runs to 13 residues. The CDR3 spells CASSYSAGTQQYF. CDR3 DNA sequence: TGTGCCAGCAGTTACTCTGCGGGTACCCAGCAGTACTTC.

This sequence joins TRBV7-2 and TRBJ2-6; no reliable D call. V was pared by 5 bases and J by 0 bases, with 11 bases between. The germline V gene encodes CDR1 SGHTA and CDR2 FQGNSA. This CDR3 comprises 16 residues. CDR3 protein: CASSQQWSSGANVLTF. The CDR3 DNA reads TGTGCCAGCAGCCAACAGTGGTCCTCTGGGGCCAACGTCCTGACTTTC.

This clone was seen once. This chain links TRBV5-1 with TRBJ2-1; 7 nucleotides agree with TRBD1. J was trimmed by 4 bases and V by 4 bases; bases with no gene match: 8. The CDR3 covers 15 residues. Germline V gene lookup returns CDR1 SGHRS and CDR2 YFSETQ. CDR3 sequence (DNA): TGCGCCAGCAGCCCCATCGAGGGGGCTTACAATGAGCAGTTCTTC. Protein: CASSPIEGAYNEQFF.

The gene calls are TRBV30 and TRBJ1-4; D not certain. Germline lookup yields CDR1 GTSNPN and CDR2 SVGIG (reference sequence). CDR3 length: 11 amino acids. Trimming stripped 5 bases from V and 8 bases from J, with 9 bases between. The CDR3 loop is CAWGWEEKLFF. The CDR3 region has the DNA TGTGCCTGGGGATGGGAGGAAAAACTGTTTTTT. Variable domain in full (rest from reference TRBV30 and TRBJ1-4): SQTIHQWPATLVQPVGSPLSLECTVEGTSNPNLYWYRQAAGRGLQLLFYSVGIGQISSEVPQNLSASRPQDRQFILSSKKLLLSDSGFYLCAWGWEEKLFFGSGTQLSVL.

This clone has only a few counts. This rearrangement joins TRBV5-4 to TRBJ2-4; D perhaps matches TRBD1 (5 bases). This CDR3 region has 16 residues. Germline assignment: CDR1 SGHNT and CDR2 YYREEE (reference sequence). Trimming removed 0 bases from V and 3 bases from J, with 13 bases in between. The CDR3 here is CASSLESGLSKNIQYF. CDR3 DNA: TGTGCCAGCAGCTTGGAATCAGGGTTGAGCAAAAACATTCAGTACTTC. The full variable domain, in which reference TRBV5-4 and TRBJ2-4 provide the parts outside the CDR3, is ETGVTQSPTHLIKTRGQQVTLRCSSQSGHNTVSWYQQALGQGPQFIFQYYREEENGRGNFPPRFSGLQFPNYSSELNVNALELDDSALYLCASSLESGLSKNIQYFGAGTRLSVL.

This clone has just one count. The genes are TRBV6-5 and TRBJ1-6; no definite D call. Germline V lookup: CDR1 MNHEY, CDR2 SVGAGI. Trimming removed 3 bases from V and 5 bases from J, with 11 bases in between. CDR3 length: 15 amino acids. The CDR3 sequence: CASSYGAGDNSPLHF. The DNA of the CDR3 is TGTGCCAGCAGTTATGGAGCCGGCGATAATTCACCCCTCCACTTT.

V and J are TRBV7-3 and TRBJ2-3; 7 positions agree with TRBD2. The CDR3 loop spans 15 amino acids. Looked up from germline, CDR1 is SGHTA and CDR2 is FQGTGA. The V segment lost 2 bases and the J segment 4 bases; nucleotides outside the gene matches: 6. The CDR3 DNA is TGTGCCAGCAGCTTATGGGGCGGGAGTGCAGATACGCAGTATTTT. This translates into CASSLWGGSADTQYF.

CDR3 nucleotides: TGTGCCAGCAGCTTAACTCCTGCTGGGCCCAGGACCGGGGAGCTGTTTTTT. It yields the protein CASSLTPAGPRTGELFF. The chain employs TRBV7-6 and TRBJ2-2; D not resolved. This CDR3 region has 17 residues. Germline assignment: CDR1 SGHVS and CDR2 FNYEAQ. With 2 bases removed from V and 5 bases from J, the gap between germline ends came to 18 bases.

The chain carries TRBV11-2 and TRBJ2-1; TRBD1 or TRBD2 may be the D gene (5 bases each). Trimming stripped 4 bases from V and 7 bases from J, with 17 bases between. Germline V gene sequence: CDR1 SGHAT, CDR2 FQNNGV. The CDR3 loop spans 15 amino acids. CDR3 protein: CASSWDPTNINEQFF. DNA of the CDR3: TGTGCCAGCAGCTGGGACCCGACGAATATAAATGAGCAGTTCTTC.

The chain recombines TRBV29-1 with TRBJ1-3; D is uncertain. Germline-derived CDR1 and CDR2 are SQVTM and ANQGSEA. V lost 6 bases, J lost 0 bases, and 9 bases lay in between. The CDR3 covers 13 residues. CDR3 residues: CSVQQSSGNTIYF. Written as DNA, the CDR3 is TGCAGCGTCCAACAGAGCTCTGGAAACACCATATATTTT.